The 21 T cell receptor beta chains below all came from one sample that was sequenced in a study of control samples from healthy donors and cancer patients. This table comes from immunoSEQ multiplex PCR, and its TCRdb copy is limited to in-frame clones, with some not included. The sample includes about 160,000 clones, 80% to 95% seen only once; the top ten take 0.65% to 0.75%. Specimen: blood. These receptor sequences come from a woman aged 25 to 39 in good health.

The V and J genes are TRBV15 and TRBJ2-5; no reliable D call. Between the trimmed V and J ends, which lost 0 bases and 5 bases, there was a span of 13 bases. CDR3 length: 15 amino acids. Per germline, CDR1 LNHNV and CDR2 YYDKDF (reference sequence). Here the CDR3 reads CATSRDHGVEETQYF. CDR3 nucleotide sequence: TGTGCCACCAGCAGAGATCACGGAGTAGAGGAGACCCAGTACTTC.

The CDR3 here is CASSLQRVNPQFF. DNA for the CDR3: TGTGCCAGCAGCTTGCAGCGGGTGAATCCCCAGTTCTTC. The chain is built from TRBV11-2 and TRBJ2-1, with TRBD2 as a possible D gene (6 bases). The ends were cut back, 3 bases at V and 13 bases at J, with 16 bases in the middle. Looked up from germline, CDR1 is SGHAT and CDR2 is FQNNGV. This CDR3 has 13 residues.

The J gene is TRBJ1-5, the V gene TRBV28; no clear D gene. Germline V gene lookup returns CDR1 MDHEN and CDR2 SYDVKM. Trimming removed 6 bases at V and 3 bases at J, with 12 bases between. The CDR3 spans 14 residues. For the CDR3, the DNA is TGTGCCAGCAGGAGTCCCCAGGTCAATCAGCCCCAGCATTTT. Translation gives CASRSPQVNQPQHF.

V and J are TRBV28 and TRBJ1-2; D ambiguous. V shed 5 bases and J shed 1 base, with 17 bases lying between them. CDR3 length equals 16 residues. Per germline, CDR1 MDHEN and CDR2 SYDVKM. CDR3 nucleotide sequence: TGTGCCAGCAGTCCCAGTTTAGGGATTCATAACTATGGCTACACCTTC. Its translation is CASSPSLGIHNYGYTF.

V and J are TRBV7-8 and TRBJ2-7, with TRBD2 matching 8 bases. Per germline, CDR1 SGHVS and CDR2 FQNEAQ. The length of the CDR3 is 15 residues. After removal of 4 bases from V and 4 bases from J, the junction contained 9 bases not matched to a gene. CDR3 region: CASSSASAGVYEQYF. The CDR3 DNA follows: TGTGCCAGCAGCTCGGCATCAGCGGGGGTATACGAGCAGTACTTC.

The chain has TRBV7-9 and TRBJ1-1; D might be TRBD1 (6 bases). CDR3 length: 15 amino acids. CDR1 and CDR2 from the germline V gene are SEHNR and FQNEAQ (reference sequence). The V end lost 7 bases, the J end lost 2 bases, and 17 bases lay between the germline ends. CDR3 sequence: CASKDRRDTNTEAFF. The CDR3 DNA follows: TGTGCCAGCAAGGATCGCCGGGACACAAACACTGAAGCTTTCTTT.

The genes are TRBV28 and TRBJ1-5, with a possible D match to TRBD1 (6 bases). V was pared by 3 bases and J by 1 base, with 16 bases between. Looked up from germline, CDR1 is MDHEN and CDR2 is SYDVKM. CDR3 length: 17 residues. DNA of the CDR3: TGTGCCAGCAGTTTCCCTGGGGGGCCCCCGAGCAATCAGCCCCAGCATTTT. Protein: CASSFPGGPPSNQPQHF.

J is TRBJ1-1 and V is TRBV7-9; D uncertain. Germline lookup yields CDR1 SEHNR and CDR2 FQNEAQ (reference sequence). The V end was cut by 5 bases, the J end by 0 bases, with 4 bases between. This CDR3 is 12 amino acids long. The chain's CDR3 is CASSPLNTEAFF. CDR3 sequence (DNA): TGTGCCAGCAGCCCCCTGAACACTGAAGCTTTCTTT.

The CDR3 DNA sequence: TGTGCCAGCAGCCACCGGGACGGCCTCTTAGCTGACTATGGCTACACCTTC. Translated: CASSHRDGLLADYGYTF. This chain connects TRBV28 to TRBJ1-2; perhaps TRBD1 as D (5 bases). The CDR3 is 17 amino acids. Trimming stripped 6 bases from V and 3 bases from J, with 23 bases between. CDR1 MDHEN and CDR2 SYDVKM come from the germline V gene.

The gene calls are TRBV29-1 and TRBJ2-1; 7 bases fit TRBD2. Unmatched junction bases numbered 3, after V lost 4 bases and J lost 6 bases. CDR1 and CDR2 (germline): SQVTM, ANQGSEA. The CDR3 covers 12 residues. CDR3 protein: CSVGGLLNEQFF. The CDR3 nucleotides are TGCAGCGTTGGGGGACTACTCAATGAGCAGTTCTTC.

The chain carries TRBV5-1 and TRBJ2-7; no definite D call. V dropped 3 bases and J dropped 7 bases, with 8 bases sitting between them. Germline lookup yields CDR1 SGHRS and CDR2 YFSETQ. This CDR3 region has 11 residues. In DNA, the CDR3 is TGCGCCAGCAGCTCCGGGTGGGAGCAGTACTTC. It is translated as CASSSGWEQYF.

The rearrangement links TRBV3-1 (or the pseudogene TRBV3-2) to TRBJ2-1; TRBD2 matches 9 bases. The germline gives CDR1 LGHDT, CDR2 YNNKEL (reference sequence). This CDR3 comprises 15 residues. After removal of 6 bases from V and 0 bases from J, the junction contained 3 bases not matched to a gene. The CDR3 DNA follows: TGTGCCAGCAGTCAGACTAGCGGCTCCTACAATGAGCAGTTCTTC. Its protein is CASSQTSGSYNEQFF.

The V and J genes are TRBV5-1 and TRBJ2-3; tentative D call: TRBD2 (6 bases). From germline, CDR1 is SGHRS and CDR2 YFSETQ. The CDR3 consists of 15 residues. Trimming removed 2 bases at V and 3 bases at J, with 13 bases between. The DNA for the CDR3 is TGCGCCAGCAGCTTCCTGGCCGGGAGTACAGATACGCAGTATTTT. Translated, it gives CASSFLAGSTDTQYF. The full variable domain, rest sourced from reference TRBV5-1 and TRBJ2-3, is KAGVTQTPRYLIKTRGQQVTLSCSPISGHRSVSWYQQTPGQGLQFLFEYFSETQRNKGNFPGRFSGRQFSNSRSEMNVSTLELGDSALYLCASSFLAGSTDTQYFGPGTRLTVL.

The chain recombines TRBV4-2 with TRBJ1-5; D unclear. The germline V and J ends were trimmed by 1 base and 0 bases, with 7 bases remaining between them. Germline CDR1 LGHNA, CDR2 YNFKEQ. The CDR3 covers 15 residues. The CDR3 protein is CASSQGLGSNQPQHF. Here the CDR3 DNA reads TGTGCCAGCAGCCAAGGGCTGGGTAGCAATCAGCCCCAGCATTTT.

This chain uses TRBV11-2 with TRBJ2-7, with D perhaps TRBD1 (5 bases). V shed 5 bases and J shed 2 bases, with 7 bases lying between them. In germline, CDR1 is SGHAT, CDR2 FQNNGV. This CDR3 has 12 residues. The CDR3 protein is CASSQTAYEQYF. In DNA form, the CDR3 reads TGTGCCAGCAGCCAGACAGCCTACGAGCAGTACTTC.

The chain combines TRBV2 with TRBJ1-6, with D possibly TRBD1 on 5 matching bases. The ends were cut back, 4 bases at V and 0 bases at J, with 10 bases in the middle. The V gene's germline CDR1 is SNHLY and CDR2 FYNNEI. The CDR3 has 16 residues. CDR3 sequence reads: CASSARTISYNSPLHF. The CDR3 nucleotides are TGTGCCAGCAGTGCCCGGACAATCTCCTATAATTCACCCCTCCACTTT.

This clone has just a few counts. The chain links TRBV3-1 (or the pseudogene TRBV3-2) to TRBJ1-2, with a weak D call TRBD1 (5 bases). Germline CDR1 and CDR2: LGHDT and YNNKEL (reference sequence). Trimming removed 4 bases from V and 6 bases from J, with 12 bases in between. The CDR3 loop spans 13 amino acids. The CDR3 sequence is CASSLGQRNGYTF. CDR3 in DNA: TGTGCCAGCAGCCTAGGACAACGGAATGGCTACACCTTC.

The chain combines TRBV6-6 with TRBJ2-1; D possibly uses TRBD1 or TRBD2 (7 bases each). Germline V gene data show CDR1 as MNHNY and CDR2 as SVGAGI (reference sequence). This CDR3 contains 17 residues. Trimming pared 5 bases from V and 4 bases from J, leaving 21 bases between. CDR3 bases: TGTGCCAGCAGTCGCACCGAGGGGGCGGGAGTGTACAATGAGCAGTTCTTC. It encodes CASSRTEGAGVYNEQFF.

This sequence joins TRBV5-1 and TRBJ1-4; no firm D call. V was cut by 3 bases and J by 0 bases, with 18 bases left in between. Germline V gives CDR1 SGHRS, CDR2 YFSETQ. The CDR3 consists of 18 residues. In DNA, the CDR3 is TGCGCCAGCAGCTCCCGTTATCTCGATAGGGCAACTAATGAAAAACTGTTTTTT. Protein product: CASSSRYLDRATNEKLFF.

This chain uses TRBV6-5 with TRBJ2-2, with TRBD2 matching over 7 bases. Germline trimming cut 5 bases from V and 3 bases from J; bases unmatched to any gene: 6. The CDR3 is 15 amino acids. From germline, CDR1 is MNHEY and CDR2 SVGAGI. In nucleotides, the CDR3 is TGTGCCAGCAGTCGACTAGCCGGGGACACCGGGGAGCTGTTTTTT. Protein sequence: CASSRLAGDTGELFF.

This rearrangement joins TRBV6-1 to TRBJ1-1, with 7 bases lining up with TRBD1. Trimming at V came to 3 bases and at J to 8 bases, leaving 9 bases not matched to a gene. The CDR3 is 14 residues long. Germline-derived CDR1 and CDR2 are MNHNS and SASEGT. The CDR3 coding sequence is TGTGCCAGCAGTGATTTCGGAGGGGGCGAAGAAGCTTTCTTT. Translating gives CASSDFGGGEEAFF.